This T cell receptor (beta chain) was observed in a study of T-cell memory formation after mild COVID-19. Study at large: TCR clusters largely stayed donor specific.

Findings and caveats of the study: Pre-infection memory showed some responding clones, and this suggested that cross-reactive memory joined. For second-wave clones that peaked at day 37, SARS-CoV-2 specificity went unverified.

In this sample, this clonotype turned up a few times. Its antigen remains unknown. V gave up 0 bases and J gave up 2 bases, with 13 bases separating them. The germline V gene encodes CDR1 LGHNA and CDR2 YSLEER. The CDR3 covers 16 residues. TCRdb reanalysed the 5' RACE reads using MiXCR and keeps one entry per CDR3 protein. The data show approximately 260,000 distinct CDR3 sequences, around 16% seen once. Material: PBMCs or a T cell subset sorted from them (not recorded which). The chain links TRBV4-3 to TRBJ1-1; D is unclear. The source of this sequence is a young man who had mild COVID-19 (a few samples of this study predate the infection). Cell type and time point are not known. Here the CDR3 reads CASSQDAAFGNTEAFF. The CDR3 bases are TGCGCCAGCAGCCAAGATGCCGCCTTCGGAAACACTGAAGCTTTCTTT.